This T cell receptor beta chain was recorded in a study of blood T cell repertoires in COVID-19. Study as a whole: Samples came from the United States, Italy and Spain, spanning acute and convalescent COVID-19.

As concerns this clone: The same CDR3 also results from other DNA sequences found in this sample.

Original analysis: Using reference gene primer amplification, nucleated cell counts were estimated. Clones were read by immunoSEQ multiplex PCR, and TCRdb kept only the in-frame ones, dropping some. V and J calls and clone size are copied from that table; D and trimming were computed from the DNA. The sample shows roughly 250,000 clones, over 70% of them seen only once. The material sequenced was peripheral blood. The clonotype comes from a middle-aged man with active or convalescent COVID-19.

CDR3 residues: CASSQGGGGQPQHF. In nucleotides, the CDR3 is TGTGCCAGCAGCCAAGGAGGGGGGGGTCAGCCCCAGCATTTT. The chain couples TRBV3-1 (or the pseudogene TRBV3-2) to TRBJ1-5; weak D call: TRBD1 (6 bases). V was shortened by 1 base and J by 6 bases, with 10 bases between the two germline ends. This CDR3 contains 14 residues. Germline values: CDR1 LGHDT, CDR2 YNNKEL (reference sequence).